Following are 22 T cell receptor beta chains from one sample sequenced in a study of vaccination and CD4 T cells after COVID-19. The Oncomine TCR Beta short-read assay was applied to DNA of cultured CD4+ T cells. Each CDR3 protein is one row after TCRdb ran MiXCR on the PCR reads. The repertoire includes about 15,000 distinct CDR3 sequences, around 50% of them detected once, and roughly 17% sits in the top ten. The treatment denotes: roughly nine-day PBMC culture with coronavirus spike peptide pools or control peptides (ViraFEST assay). Their specific antigens are unknown. Sequencing was carried out using CD4+ T cells from blood, cultured in vitro. The source is a human donor who had recovered from COVID-19.

This clonotype appeared a few times. This chain connects TRBV6-4 to TRBJ2-3; TRBD2 matches at 9 bases. V lost 3 bases to trimming and J lost 1 base; unmatched junction nucleotides: 2. This CDR3 has 15 amino acids. Germline V gene sequence: CDR1 MRHNA, CDR2 SNTAGT. The CDR3 nucleotides are TGTGCCAGCAGTGATTCTAGCGGGGGCACAGATACGCAGTATTTT. Amino acid sequence: CASSDSSGGTDTQYF.

The sample holds a few counts of this clonotype. The rearrangement uses TRBV20-1 and TRBJ2-4, with D possibly TRBD1 on 5 matching bases. The CDR3 covers 15 residues. The V end was cut by 1 base, the J end by 0 bases, with 10 bases between. The germline CDR1 and CDR2 sequences are DFQATT and SNEGSKA (reference sequence). The DNA of the CDR3 is TGCAGTGCTAGAGGGGGCGGCCTAGCCAAAAACATTCAGTACTTC. Translated: CSARGGGLAKNIQYF.

The chain has TRBV11-2 and TRBJ2-7, with a weak D call TRBD1 (5 bases). The germline V gene has CDR1 SGHAT and CDR2 FQNNGV. CDR3 size: 16 residues. The V end was cut by 0 bases, the J end by 0 bases, with 12 bases between. CDR3 sequence: CASSLEGQRASYEQYF. DNA of the CDR3: TGTGCCAGCAGCTTAGAGGGGCAAAGGGCCTCCTACGAGCAGTACTTC.

This clonotype is deemed medium-sized. The chain employs TRBV7-8 and TRBJ1-5, with D perhaps matching TRBD1 (5 bases). The CDR3 spans 14 residues. The germline CDR1 and CDR2 sequences are SGHVS and FQNEAQ. The V and J ends lost 1 base and 7 bases respectively, with 11 bases between them. This CDR3 is CASSLGAGRQPQHF. Here the CDR3 DNA reads TGTGCCAGCAGCTTAGGGGCAGGGCGGCAGCCCCAGCATTTT.

The V and J genes are TRBV7-2 and TRBJ2-3; D call uncertain. CDR3 size: 14 residues. Germline V CDR1 and CDR2: SGHTA, FQGNSA. V lost 6 bases and J 4 bases, leaving 14 bases between the germline ends. CDR3 residues: CASRKTMAADTQYF. The CDR3 nucleotides are TGTGCCAGCAGGAAAACGATGGCCGCAGATACGCAGTATTTT.

The rearrangement links TRBV6-2 or TRBV6-3 to TRBJ2-2; 8 bases map to TRBD2. Trimming removed 8 bases from V and 3 bases from J; junction bases left unmatched: 5. Per the germline V gene, CDR1 is MNHEY and CDR2 is SVGEGT. The CDR3 is 14 amino acids. This CDR3 is CASRSGGYTGELFF. CDR3 DNA sequence: TGTGCCAGCCGCAGCGGGGGCTACACCGGGGAGCTGTTTTTT.

V usage is TRBV11-1 and J usage is TRBJ2-5, with 12 bases identical to TRBD2. The CDR3 consists of 12 residues. V dropped 4 bases and J dropped 9; count of bases not matched to a gene: 0. Germline loops: CDR1 SGHAT, CDR2 FQDESV (reference sequence). Here the CDR3 reads CASSSSGRAQYF. The DNA for the CDR3 is TGTGCCAGCAGCTCTAGCGGGAGGGCCCAGTACTTC. The full variable domain, completed using reference TRBV11-1 and TRBJ2-5, is EAEVAQSPRYKITEKSQAVAFWCDPISGHATLYWYRQILGQGPELLVQFQDESVVDDSQLPKDRFSAERLKGVDSTLKIQPAELGDSAMYLCASSSSGRAQYFGPGTRLLVL.

The V and J genes are TRBV30 and TRBJ1-1, with D maybe TRBD1 (5 bases). CDR1 is GTSNPN and CDR2 is SVGIG in the germline V gene (reference sequence). V shed 7 bases and J shed 6 bases, with 18 bases lying between them. The CDR3 is 13 residues long. CDR3: CASGEAGLAEAFF. CDR3 DNA: TGTGCCTCGGGCGAGGCAGGGCTCGCTGAAGCTTTCTTT.

This clonotype showed up just a few times. J is TRBJ1-6 and V is TRBV6-1; 9 bases agree with TRBD1. The CDR3 has 15 amino acids. Germline CDR1 reads MNHNS; CDR2 reads SASEGT. After removal of 6 bases from V and 8 bases from J, the junction contained 8 bases not matched to a gene. CDR3 loop: CASRGQGPLHSPLHF. The CDR3 DNA follows: TGTGCCAGCAGGGGACAGGGTCCCTTACATTCACCCCTCCACTTT.

The V call is TRBV24-1, the J call TRBJ2-5; D tentatively fits TRBD1 or TRBD2 (5 bases each). The germline CDR1 and CDR2 sequences are KGHDR and SFDVKD. The V and J ends lost 7 bases and 1 base respectively, with 15 bases between them. CDR3 length equals 15 residues. The CDR3 here is CATSSPGRTQETQYF. Written as DNA, the CDR3 is TGTGCCACCAGCTCTCCGGGACGGACCCAAGAGACCCAGTACTTC.

The chain uses TRBV7-2 and TRBJ2-4; TRBD2 agrees at 8 bases. The CDR3 runs to 13 residues. V shed 5 bases and J 13 bases; nucleotides not matched to a gene: 10. Germline loops: CDR1 SGHTA, CDR2 FQGNSA. The CDR3 loop is CASSTQIAGLQYF. The CDR3 DNA reads as TGTGCCAGCAGCACCCAAATAGCGGGATTGCAGTACTTC.

DNA for the CDR3: TGTGCCAGCGTATACGAAGGACTAGCGGGTACCCTTATCTACGAGCAGTACTTC. Translating gives CASVYEGLAGTLIYEQYF. This chain connects TRBV2 to TRBJ2-7, with 11 bases identical to TRBD2. The V and J ends lost 8 bases and 3 bases, in that order; junction bases with no gene match: 18. Germline loops: CDR1 SNHLY, CDR2 FYNNEI. The CDR3 loop spans 18 amino acids.

The chain couples TRBV6-1 to TRBJ2-1; the match to TRBD2 covers 11 bases. This CDR3 has 16 residues. The germline gives CDR1 MNHNS, CDR2 SASEGT. J gave up 6 bases and V 7 bases, and 11 bases lay outside the gene matches. CDR3 in amino acids: CASKSLAGGYTNEQFF. In DNA form, the CDR3 reads TGTGCCAGCAAGTCCTTAGCGGGAGGGTACACCAATGAGCAGTTCTTC.

The chain is built from TRBV2 and TRBJ1-2; a possible D gene is TRBD1 (5 bases). The CDR3 extends over 13 amino acids. V gave up 6 bases and J gave up 4 bases, with 12 bases separating them. Germline lookup yields CDR1 SNHLY and CDR2 FYNNEI. The CDR3 region has the DNA TGTGCCAGCAGGGACGACGGGGGCTATGGCTACACCTTC. Its protein product is CASRDDGGYGYTF.

This rearrangement joins TRBV9 to TRBJ2-1, with a weak D call TRBD1 (6 bases). The CDR3 is 15 residues long. The germline V gene has CDR1 SGDLS and CDR2 YYNGEE. Trimming shortened V by 4 bases and J by 5 bases, and 16 bases separated the two germline ends. The CDR3 is CASSQEGGSDNEQFF. The CDR3 region has the DNA TGTGCCAGCAGCCAAGAAGGGGGTTCCGACAATGAGCAGTTCTTC. Full variable domain (rest looked up from reference TRBV9 and TRBJ2-1): DSGVTQTPKHLITATGQRVTLRCSPRSGDLSVYWYQQSLDQGLQFLIQYYNGEERAKGNILERFSAQQFPDLHSELNLSSLELGDSALYFCASSQEGGSDNEQFFGPGTRLTVL.

There are a few counts of this clonotype. The rearrangement joins TRBV6-5 to TRBJ1-2; D possibly corresponds to TRBD1 (6 bases). The CDR3 runs 13 residues. In germline, CDR1 is MNHEY, CDR2 SVGAGI. V was trimmed by 2 bases and J by 7 bases, leaving 11 bases between them. The CDR3, as DNA: TGTGCCAGCAGTTACCTTGAGGGGGGTGGCTACACCTTC. Protein product: CASSYLEGGGYTF.

This chain links TRBV2 with TRBJ2-5; TRBD1 matches at 7 bases. V lost 5 bases to trimming and J lost 1 base; unmatched junction nucleotides: 7. Germline V CDR1 and CDR2: SNHLY, FYNNEI. This CDR3 has 15 residues. As DNA, the CDR3 is TGTGCCAGCAGTTATCCAGGGGGAACCCAAGAGACCCAGTACTTC. This gives the protein CASSYPGGTQETQYF.

The rearrangement joins TRBV6-2 or TRBV6-3 to TRBJ2-7; TRBD1 might be the D (7 bases). There are 17 residues in the CDR3. Germline V gives CDR1 MNHEY, CDR2 SVGEGT. Trimming left V 2 bases short and J 3 bases short, with 20 bases between. CDR3 DNA: TGTGCCAGCAGTTACGGGGCTGGGGCAGGGGGGTTCTACGAGCAGTACTTC. This gives the protein CASSYGAGAGGFYEQYF.

V usage is TRBV6-1 and J usage is TRBJ2-7; 7 nucleotides agree with TRBD1. Per germline, CDR1 MNHNS and CDR2 SASEGT. V was clipped by 6 bases and J by 2 bases; unmatched bases: 4. There are 13 residues in the CDR3. CDR3 sequence (DNA): TGTGCCAGCAGCCGCGGACAGGCCTACGAGCAGTACTTC. This gives the protein CASSRGQAYEQYF.

The J gene is TRBJ2-1, the V gene TRBV7-6; 11 bases map to TRBD2. Germline loops: CDR1 SGHVS, CDR2 FNYEAQ. The CDR3 covers 16 residues. Trimming took 4 bases from V and 5 from J; bases not matched to a gene: 7. CDR3 residues: CASSSPTSGGNNEQFF. The CDR3 coding sequence is TGTGCCAGCAGCTCTCCTACTAGCGGGGGAAACAATGAGCAGTTCTTC.

The rearrangement joins TRBV6-1 to TRBJ2-1; the D is unclear. Looked up from germline, CDR1 is MNHNS and CDR2 is SASEGT. The CDR3 has 12 amino acids. V lost 6 bases, J lost 4 bases, and 7 bases lay in between. The chain's CDR3 is CASSPTYNEQFF. Here the CDR3 DNA reads TGTGCCAGCAGCCCCACGTACAATGAGCAGTTCTTC.

V and J are TRBV24-1 and TRBJ1-6, with D perhaps TRBD1 (5 bases). This CDR3 is 14 amino acids long. Germline V gene data show CDR1 as KGHDR and CDR2 as SFDVKD. The V and J ends lost 5 bases and 7 bases respectively, with 11 bases between them. The CDR3 DNA reads TGTGCCACCAGTGCTACGGGACCCAATTCACCCCTCCACTTT. Protein product: CATSATGPNSPLHF.